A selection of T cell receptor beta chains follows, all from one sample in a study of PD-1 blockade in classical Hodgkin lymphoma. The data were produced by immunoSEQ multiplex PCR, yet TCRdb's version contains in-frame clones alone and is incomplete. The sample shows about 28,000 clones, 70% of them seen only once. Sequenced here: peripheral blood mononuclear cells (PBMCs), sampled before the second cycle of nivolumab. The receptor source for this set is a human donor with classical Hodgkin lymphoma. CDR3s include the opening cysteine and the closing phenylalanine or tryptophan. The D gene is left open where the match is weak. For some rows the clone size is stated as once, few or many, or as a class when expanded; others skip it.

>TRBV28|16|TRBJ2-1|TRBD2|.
TGTGCCAGCAGACCCCAGGGACTAGCGTCGTACAATGAGCAGTTCTTC
CASRPQGLASYNEQFF
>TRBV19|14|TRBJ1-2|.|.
TGTGCCAGTAGTATCCTGGCAGGGGCGGACGGCTACACCTTC
CASSILAGADGYTF
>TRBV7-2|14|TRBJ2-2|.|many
TGTGCCAGCAGAGGGACTGTGAACACCGGGGAGCTGTTTTTT
CASRGTVNTGELFF
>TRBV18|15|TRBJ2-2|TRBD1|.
TGTGCCAGCTCACCGGACAGGGGATTTTCCGGGGAGCTGTTTTTT
CASSPDRGFSGELFF
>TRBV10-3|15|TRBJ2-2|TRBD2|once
TGTGCCATCAGTAGGACTAGCGGGGGGGCCGGGGAGCTGTTTTTT
CAISRTSGGAGELFF
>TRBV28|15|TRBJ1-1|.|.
TGTGCCAGCGTGACTTCGGCAGGGCGGTTGGGGGGAGCTTTCTTT
CASVTSAGRLGGAFF
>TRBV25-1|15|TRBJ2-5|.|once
TGTGCCAGCAGTGATCAGGGTAGGGCCCAAGAGACCCAGTACTTC
CASSDQGRAQETQYF
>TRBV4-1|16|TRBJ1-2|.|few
TGCGCCAGCAGCCAAGATGGTAGAGGGGGAGCCTATGGCTACACCTTC
CASSQDGRGGAYGYTF
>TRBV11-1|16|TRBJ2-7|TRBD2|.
TGTGCCAGCAGCCTCATAGCGGGAGGGCCTTTCCACGAGCAGTACTTC
CASSLIAGGPFHEQYF
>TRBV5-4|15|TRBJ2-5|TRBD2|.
TGTGCCAGCAGCTCCCAGACTAGCGGGAGTGAGACCCAGTACTTC
CASSSQTSGSETQYF
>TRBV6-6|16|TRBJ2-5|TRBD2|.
TGTGCCAGCAGTACGTTGACTAGCGGGAGGGGAGAGACCCAGTACTTC
CASSTLTSGRGETQYF
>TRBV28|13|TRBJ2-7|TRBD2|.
TGTGCCAGCAGTCTCACTAGCGACTACGAGCAGTACTTC
CASSLTSDYEQYF
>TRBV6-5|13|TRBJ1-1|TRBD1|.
TGTGCCAGCAGTTACAGACAGGGCATTCTGGCTTTCTTT
CASSYRQGILAFF
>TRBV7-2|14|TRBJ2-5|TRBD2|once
TGTGCCAGCAGCTTAGTGGGGGGGCAAGAGACCCAGTACTTC
CASSLVGGQETQYF
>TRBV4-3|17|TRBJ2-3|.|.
TGCGCCAGCAGCCAAGATAGGCGGTCGTTCGGCACAGATACGCAGTATTTT
CASSQDRRSFGTDTQYF
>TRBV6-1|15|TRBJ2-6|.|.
TGTGCCAGCAGTGACGGCCACTCTGGGGCCAACGTCCTGACTTTC
CASSDGHSGANVLTF
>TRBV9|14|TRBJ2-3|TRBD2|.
TGTGCCAGCAGCCCGGGGACTAGCGCTGTGTCGCAGTATTTT
CASSPGTSAVSQYF
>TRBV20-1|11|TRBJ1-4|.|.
TGCAGTGCCATGGCCCAAGAAAAACTGTTTTTT
CSAMAQEKLFF
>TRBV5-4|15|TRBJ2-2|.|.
TGTGCCAGCACCCGATCCGGGGGGAACACCGGGGAGCTGTTTTTT
CASTRSGGNTGELFF
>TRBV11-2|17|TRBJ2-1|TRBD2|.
TGTGCCAGCAGCTTAGTACCAGCGGGGGGATCCTACAATGAGCAGTTCTTC
CASSLVPAGGSYNEQFF
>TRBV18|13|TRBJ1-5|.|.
TGTGCCAGCTCCCAAGTTAGCAATCAGCCCCAGCATTTT
CASSQVSNQPQHF
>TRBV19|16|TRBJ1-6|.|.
TGTGCCAGTAGTTTTCTCGGTGACAGCGGGAATTCACCCCTCCACTTT
CASSFLGDSGNSPLHF
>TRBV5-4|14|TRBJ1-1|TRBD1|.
TGTGCCACCATGGTGGGACAGTTGAACACTGAAGCTTTCTTT
CATMVGQLNTEAFF
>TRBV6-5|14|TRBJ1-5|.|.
TGTGCCAGCAGTTACTCAGGGTTTGGACAGCCCCAGCATTTT
CASSYSGFGQPQHF
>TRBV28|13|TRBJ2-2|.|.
TGTGCCAGCAGCCTCAGCATCGGGTGGGAGCTGTTTTTT
CASSLSIGWELFF
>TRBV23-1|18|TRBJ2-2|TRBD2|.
TGCGCCAGCAGTCCACCAAGGATCACTAGCGGGAAGGGCGGGGAGCTGTTTTTT
CASSPPRITSGKGGELFF
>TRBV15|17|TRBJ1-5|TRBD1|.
TGTGCCACCAGCAGAGACCTGGGACAGACCAGAAATCAGCCCCAGCATTTT
CATSRDLGQTRNQPQHF
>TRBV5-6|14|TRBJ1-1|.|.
TGTGCCAGCAGCTTGATAGGTCAGAACACTGAAGCTTTCTTT
CASSLIGQNTEAFF
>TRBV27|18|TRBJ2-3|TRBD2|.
TGTGCCAGCAGTCCAAGGACTAGCGGTTCGGTTTTGCCAGATACGCAGTATTTT
CASSPRTSGSVLPDTQYF
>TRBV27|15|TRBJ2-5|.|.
TGTGCCAGCAGTCCCCGGACTAGTACAGGGGAGACCCAGTACTTC
CASSPRTSTGETQYF
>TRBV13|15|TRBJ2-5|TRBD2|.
TGTGCCAGCAGCTTACATGGGGGGGGTTTAGAGACCCAGTACTTC
CASSLHGGGLETQYF
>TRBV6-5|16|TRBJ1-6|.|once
TGTGCCAGCAGTTACTCACGGCACCTCTGGAATTCACCCCTCCACTTT
CASSYSRHLWNSPLHF
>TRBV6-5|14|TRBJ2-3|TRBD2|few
TGTGCCAGCAGCCGCACGACTAGCGGGATTGCGCAGTATTTT
CASSRTTSGIAQYF
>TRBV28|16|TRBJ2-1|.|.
TGTGCCAGCAGTCCCTCTGATGGCTTTTACCGCAATGAGCAGTTCTTC
CASSPSDGFYRNEQFF
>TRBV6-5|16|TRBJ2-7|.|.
TGTGCCAGCAGTTACCAGGGTGGGGGCAGGGGAGTCGAGCAGTACTTC
CASSYQGGGRGVEQYF
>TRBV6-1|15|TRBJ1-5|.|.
TGTGCCAGCAGTGACCAGGGGCTAGACAATCAGCCCCAGCATTTT
CASSDQGLDNQPQHF
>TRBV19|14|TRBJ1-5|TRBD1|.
TGTGCCAGTAGTTTTTTAGACAGGGATCAGCCCCAGCATTTT
CASSFLDRDQPQHF
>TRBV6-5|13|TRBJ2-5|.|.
TGTGCCAGCAGCTCTAGGTTCCTGGAGACCCAGTACTTC
CASSSRFLETQYF
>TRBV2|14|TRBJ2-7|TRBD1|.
TGTGCCAGCAGTGCGGGACAGGGTTACTACGAGCAGTACTTC
CASSAGQGYYEQYF
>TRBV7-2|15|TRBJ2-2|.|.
TGTGCCAGCAGCTTAGTAGGTAGCGTCCCCGGGGAGCTGTTTTTT
CASSLVGSVPGELFF
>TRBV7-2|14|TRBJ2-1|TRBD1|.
TGTGCCAGCAGCACGGACAGGGTGTTTGATGAGCAGTTCTTC
CASSTDRVFDEQFF
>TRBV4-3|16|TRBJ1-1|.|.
TGCGCCAGCAGCCAAGATCCAGCAGGTTGGGGCACTGAAGCTTTCTTT
CASSQDPAGWGTEAFF
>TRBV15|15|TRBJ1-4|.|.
TGTGCCACCAGCAGAGAGACGGGGACCCTTGAAAAACTGTTTTTT
CATSRETGTLEKLFF
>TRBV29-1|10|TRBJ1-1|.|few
TGCAGCGTTGAGGACAGAGAAGCTTTCTTT
CSVEDREAFF
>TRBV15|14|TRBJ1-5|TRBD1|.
TGTGCCACCAGCTGGGGACAGGGAAGTCAGCCCCAGCATTTT
CATSWGQGSQPQHF
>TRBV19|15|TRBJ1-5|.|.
TGTGCCAGTAGTATTGTCGCAGGGGGCAATCAGCCCCAGCATTTT
CASSIVAGGNQPQHF
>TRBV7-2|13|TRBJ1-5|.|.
TGTGCCAGCAGCTTAGTGGTCAATCAGCCCCAGCATTTT
CASSLVVNQPQHF